The clone carrying this T cell receptor beta chain is labeled medium-sized (0.01 to 0.1%). No antigen is known for it. The data are from a study of sequential checkpoint blockade in melanoma. About the study: Maintenance nivolumab came after either treatment sequence.

The treatment denotes: randomized to nivolumab then ipilimumab (arm A) or the reverse (arm B). Broader study findings: Mutational load did not correlate with tumor T-cell fraction or clonality. Pretreatment TIL clonality tracked with response in the nivolumab-first arm.

The protocol was immunoSEQ multiplex PCR, while the TCRdb copy is restricted to in-frame clones and leaves out a portion. The sample shows some 3,200 clones, around 19% of them seen only once. From germline, CDR1 is SGHNT and CDR2 YENEEA. The trim removed 5 bases at V and 7 bases at J, leaving 9 bases unmatched. The CDR3 length is 15 residues. The sample was tumor tissue (inferred from file names), taken from a patient given nivolumab and ipilimumab in sequence. V is TRBV11-3 and J is TRBJ2-2, with 8 bases lining up with TRBD1. The sequence was collected from a human donor with melanoma. The CDR3 sequence: CASSQRTGRHGELFF. DNA of the CDR3: TGTGCCAGCAGCCAAAGGACAGGGAGGCACGGGGAGCTGTTTTTT. Full variable domain (rest looked up from reference TRBV11-3 and TRBJ2-2): EAGVVQSPRYKIIEKKQPVAFWCNPISGHNTLYWYLQNLGQGPELLIRYENEEAVDDSQLPKDRFSAERLKGVDSTLKIQPAELGDSAVYLCASSQRTGRHGELFFGEGSRLTVL.